This T cell receptor (beta chain) was found in a study of control samples from healthy donors and cancer patients (dated by TCRdb to about 2020). Comment on this clone: The antigen it recognizes is unknown. No base-level quality is on record; no much larger clone is a single base apart.

Preparation of the library involved the immunoSEQ multiplex PCR assay. Sourced from immuneACCESS, this table was stored by TCRdb with only in-frame sequences that have V and J called. A share of the clones is absent; for the studies checked, an unresolved V gene accounts for under half, and the remainder has no known explanation. This sample is represented by roughly 160,000 clones; around 88% of them were singletons. The top ten hold around 5% of the sample. For CDR1 and CDR2, the germline V gene (reference sequence) lists MNHEY and SMNVEV. Counted from cysteine to phenylalanine, this CDR3 has 17 amino acids. Of the read, only the CDR3 DNA is kept; its 51 bases are in frame from base 1. V gives up 2 bases and J gives up 2 bases, and the segment between their germline ends measures 13 bases.

The chain links TRBV27 with TRBJ2-6; no D gene is confidently identified. Sequencing was carried out using blood. This receptor was identified in a woman younger than 45 in good health. CDR3 protein: CASSLGHGQAGANVLTF. The nucleotide sequence reads as follows: TGTGCCAGCAGTTTAGGCCACGGGCAAGCTGGGGCCAACGTCCTGACTTTC.